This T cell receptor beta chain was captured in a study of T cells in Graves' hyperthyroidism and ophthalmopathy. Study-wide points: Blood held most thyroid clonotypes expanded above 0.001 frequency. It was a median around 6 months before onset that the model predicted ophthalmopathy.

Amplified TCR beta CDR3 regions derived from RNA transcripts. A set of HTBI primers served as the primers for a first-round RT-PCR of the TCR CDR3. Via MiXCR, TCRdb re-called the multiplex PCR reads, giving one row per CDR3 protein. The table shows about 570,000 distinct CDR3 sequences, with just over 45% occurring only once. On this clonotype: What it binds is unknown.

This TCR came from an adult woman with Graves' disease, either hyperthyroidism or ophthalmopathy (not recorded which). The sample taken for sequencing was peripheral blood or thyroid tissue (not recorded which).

This CDR3 is CASTLGLGQETQYF. The CDR3 DNA reads as TGTGCCAGCACTCTGGGACTAGGGCAAGAGACCCAGTACTTC. The chain uses TRBV12-3 or TRBV12-4 and TRBJ2-5; 8 bases map to TRBD2. The J segment lost 2 bases and the V segment lost 7 bases, leaving 6 bases of the junction unmatched. The CDR3 sequence is 14 residues long.